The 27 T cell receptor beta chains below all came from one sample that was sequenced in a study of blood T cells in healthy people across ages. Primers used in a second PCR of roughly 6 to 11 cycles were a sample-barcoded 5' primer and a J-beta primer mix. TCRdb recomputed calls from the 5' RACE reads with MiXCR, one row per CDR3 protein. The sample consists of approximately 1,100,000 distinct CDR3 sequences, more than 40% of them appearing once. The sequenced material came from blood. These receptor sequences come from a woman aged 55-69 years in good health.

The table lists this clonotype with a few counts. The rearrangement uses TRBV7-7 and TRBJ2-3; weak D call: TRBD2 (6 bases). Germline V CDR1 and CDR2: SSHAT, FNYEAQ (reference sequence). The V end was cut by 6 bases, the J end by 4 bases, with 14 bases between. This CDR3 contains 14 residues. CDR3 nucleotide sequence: TGTGCCAGCAGTTCCCAGGGAGGCCCAGATACGCAGTATTTT. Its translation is CASSSQGGPDTQYF.

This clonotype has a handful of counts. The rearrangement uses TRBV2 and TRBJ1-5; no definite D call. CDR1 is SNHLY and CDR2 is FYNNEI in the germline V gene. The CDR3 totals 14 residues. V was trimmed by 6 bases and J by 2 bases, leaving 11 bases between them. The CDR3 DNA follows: TGTGCCAGCAGAACAGCCCACGGCAATCAGCCCCAGCATTTT. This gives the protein CASRTAHGNQPQHF.

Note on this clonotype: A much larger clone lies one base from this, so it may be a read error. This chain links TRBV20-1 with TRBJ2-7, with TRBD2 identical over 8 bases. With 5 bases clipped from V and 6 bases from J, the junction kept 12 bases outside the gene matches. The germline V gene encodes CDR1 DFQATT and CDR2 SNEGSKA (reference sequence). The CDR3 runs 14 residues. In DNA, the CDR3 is TGCAGTGCTTCAAGACGAGCGGGAGTCTCCGAGCAGTACTTC. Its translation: CSASRRAGVSEQYF.

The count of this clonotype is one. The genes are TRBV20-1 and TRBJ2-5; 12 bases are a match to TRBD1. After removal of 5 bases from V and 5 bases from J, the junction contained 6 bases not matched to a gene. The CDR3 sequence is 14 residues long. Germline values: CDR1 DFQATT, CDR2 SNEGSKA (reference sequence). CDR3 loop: CSAGRDRGQETQYF. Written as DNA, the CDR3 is TGCAGTGCTGGAAGGGACAGGGGGCAGGAGACCCAGTACTTC.

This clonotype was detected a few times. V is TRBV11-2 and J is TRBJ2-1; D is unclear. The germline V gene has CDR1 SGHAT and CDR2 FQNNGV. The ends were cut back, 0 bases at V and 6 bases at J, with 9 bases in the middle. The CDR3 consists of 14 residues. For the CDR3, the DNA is TGTGCCAGCAGCTTAGATTCACCGAGCAATGAGCAGTTCTTC. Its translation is CASSLDSPSNEQFF.

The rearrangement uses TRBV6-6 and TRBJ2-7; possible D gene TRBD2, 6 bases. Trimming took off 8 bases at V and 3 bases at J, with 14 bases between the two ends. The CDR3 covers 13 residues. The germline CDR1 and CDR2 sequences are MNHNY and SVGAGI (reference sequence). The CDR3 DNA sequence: TGTGCCAGCCGTGCCGCGGGAATCTACGAGCAGTACTTC. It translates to CASRAAGIYEQYF.

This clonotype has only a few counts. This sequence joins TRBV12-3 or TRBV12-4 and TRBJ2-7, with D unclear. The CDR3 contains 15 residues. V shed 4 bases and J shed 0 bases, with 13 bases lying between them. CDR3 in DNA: TGTGCCAGCAGTTCGACATATAAGAGCTCCTACGAGCAGTACTTC. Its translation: CASSSTYKSSYEQYF.

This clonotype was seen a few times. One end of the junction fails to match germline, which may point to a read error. CDR3 coding DNA: TGTGCCAGCGGCTTAGCTGGTCTAGTGAACTTCTACGAGCAGTACTTC. Translated, it gives CASGLAGLVNFYEQYF. The rearrangement uses TRBV7-2 and TRBJ2-7; D gene unclear. Germline V gene data show CDR1 as SGHTA and CDR2 as FQGNSA. The CDR3 is 16 residues long.

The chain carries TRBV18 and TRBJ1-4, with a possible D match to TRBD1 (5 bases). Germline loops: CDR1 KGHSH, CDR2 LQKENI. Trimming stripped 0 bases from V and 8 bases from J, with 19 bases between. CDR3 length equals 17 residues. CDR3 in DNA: TGTGCCAGCTCACCACCTAGCGCCGGGGGTAGCGCGGAAAAACTGTTTTTT. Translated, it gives CASSPPSAGGSAEKLFF.

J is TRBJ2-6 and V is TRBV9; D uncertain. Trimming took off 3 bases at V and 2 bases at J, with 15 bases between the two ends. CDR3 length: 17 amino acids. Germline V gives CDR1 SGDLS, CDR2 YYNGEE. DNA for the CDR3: TGTGCCAGCAGCGCTACCACAAGGATCACTGGGGCCAACGTCCTGACTTTC. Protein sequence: CASSATTRITGANVLTF.

The CDR3 region has the DNA TGTGCCAGCAGCTTGGTACCAGGGGAATATAATTCACCCCTCCACTTT. Amino acids: CASSLVPGEYNSPLHF. The gene calls are TRBV5-6 and TRBJ1-6, with TRBD1 as a possible D gene (6 bases). CDR1 and CDR2 (germline): SGHDT, YYEEEE. Trimming removed 0 bases at V and 4 bases at J, with 11 bases between. This CDR3 is built from 16 residues.

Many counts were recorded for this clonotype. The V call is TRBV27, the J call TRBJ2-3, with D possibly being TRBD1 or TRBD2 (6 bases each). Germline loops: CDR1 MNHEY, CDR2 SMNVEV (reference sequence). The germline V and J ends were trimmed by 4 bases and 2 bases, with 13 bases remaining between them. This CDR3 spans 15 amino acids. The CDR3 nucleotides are TGTGCCAGCAGTTCGGGGGCGCTTATCACAGATACGCAGTATTTT. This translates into CASSSGALITDTQYF.

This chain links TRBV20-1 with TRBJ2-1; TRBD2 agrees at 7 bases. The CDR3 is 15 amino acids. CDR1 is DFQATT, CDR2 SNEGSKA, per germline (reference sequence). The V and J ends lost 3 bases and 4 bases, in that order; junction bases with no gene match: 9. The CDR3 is CSASSLAEVYNEQFF. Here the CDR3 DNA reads TGCAGTGCTAGTTCTCTAGCGGAGGTTTACAATGAGCAGTTCTTC.

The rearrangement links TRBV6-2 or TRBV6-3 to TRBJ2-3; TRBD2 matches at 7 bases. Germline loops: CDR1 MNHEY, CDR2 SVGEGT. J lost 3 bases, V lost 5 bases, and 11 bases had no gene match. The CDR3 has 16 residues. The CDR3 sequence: CASSSPSGHSTDTQYF. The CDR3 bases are TGTGCCAGCAGTAGCCCTAGCGGACATTCTACAGATACGCAGTATTTT.

For the CDR3, the DNA is TGTGCCAGCAGCTTATTATGGACTAGCGGTACCACAGATACGCAGTATTTT. Translation gives CASSLLWTSGTTDTQYF. The chain combines TRBV7-6 with TRBJ2-3, with 10 bases identical to TRBD2. Per the germline V gene, CDR1 is SGHVS and CDR2 is FNYEAQ. The CDR3 extends over 17 amino acids. The ends lost 2 bases at V and 2 bases at J; junction bases unmatched: 7.

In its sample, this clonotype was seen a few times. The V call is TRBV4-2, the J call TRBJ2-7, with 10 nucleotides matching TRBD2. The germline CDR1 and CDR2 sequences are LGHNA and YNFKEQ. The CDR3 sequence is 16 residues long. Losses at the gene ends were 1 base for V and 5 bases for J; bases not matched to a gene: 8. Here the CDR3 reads CASSQGSGRAEDEQYF. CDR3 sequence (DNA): TGTGCCAGCAGCCAAGGGAGCGGGAGGGCCGAGGACGAGCAGTACTTC.

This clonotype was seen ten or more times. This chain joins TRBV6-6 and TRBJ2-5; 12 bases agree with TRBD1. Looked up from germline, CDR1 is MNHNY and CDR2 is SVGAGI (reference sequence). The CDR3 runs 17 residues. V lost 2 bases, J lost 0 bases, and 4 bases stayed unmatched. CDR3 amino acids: CASSYHGTGGDQETQYF. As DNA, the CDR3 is TGTGCCAGCAGTTACCATGGGACAGGGGGCGACCAAGAGACCCAGTACTTC.

The CDR3 loop reads CASSRLAGGSGDNEQFF. CDR3 bases: TGTGCCAGCAGCCGACTAGCGGGAGGGAGTGGTGACAATGAGCAGTTCTTC. V gene TRBV27 combines with J gene TRBJ2-1, with 14 positions matching TRBD2. V lost 6 bases and J lost 5; bases outside the gene matches: 9. Germline CDR1 and CDR2: MNHEY and SMNVEV (reference sequence). The CDR3 has 17 amino acids.

The CDR3 DNA reads as TGTGCCAGCATTAGGCCGGGGTCCATGTACACTGAAGCTTTCTTT. Amino acid sequence: CASIRPGSMYTEAFF. The V gene is TRBV27, the J gene TRBJ1-1, with D unresolved. V lost 7 bases and J 3 bases, leaving 18 bases between the germline ends. This CDR3 has 15 residues. Germline-derived CDR1 and CDR2 are MNHEY and SMNVEV (reference sequence).

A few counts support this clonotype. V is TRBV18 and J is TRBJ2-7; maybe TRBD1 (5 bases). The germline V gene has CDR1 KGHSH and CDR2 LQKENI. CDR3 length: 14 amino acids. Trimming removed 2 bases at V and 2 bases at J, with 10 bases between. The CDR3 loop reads CASSPYQGPYEQYF. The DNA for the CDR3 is TGTGCCAGCTCACCATACCAGGGCCCCTACGAGCAGTACTTC.

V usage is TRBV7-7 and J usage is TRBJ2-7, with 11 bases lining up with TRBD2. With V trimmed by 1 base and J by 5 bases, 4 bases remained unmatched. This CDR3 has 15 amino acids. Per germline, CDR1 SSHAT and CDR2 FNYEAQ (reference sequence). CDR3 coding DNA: TGTGCCAGCAGCTTAGGACTAGCGGGATCCGACGAGCAGTACTTC. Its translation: CASSLGLAGSDEQYF.

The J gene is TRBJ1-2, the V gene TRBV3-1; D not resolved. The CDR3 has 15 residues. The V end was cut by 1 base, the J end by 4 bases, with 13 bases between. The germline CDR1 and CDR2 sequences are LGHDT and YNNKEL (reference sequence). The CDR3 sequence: CASSQGITPIYGYTF. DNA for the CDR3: TGTGCCAGCAGCCAAGGTATTACTCCGATCTATGGCTACACCTTC.

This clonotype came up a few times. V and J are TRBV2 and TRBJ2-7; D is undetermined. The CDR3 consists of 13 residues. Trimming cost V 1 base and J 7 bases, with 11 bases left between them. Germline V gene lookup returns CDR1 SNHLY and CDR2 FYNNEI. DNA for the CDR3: TGTGCCAGCAGTGAAGAGGTGGGCAATGAGCAGTACTTC. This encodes CASSEEVGNEQYF.

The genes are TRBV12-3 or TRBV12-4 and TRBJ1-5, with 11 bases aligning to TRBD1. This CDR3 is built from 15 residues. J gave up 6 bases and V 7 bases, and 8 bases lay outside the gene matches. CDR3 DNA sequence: TGTGCCAGCACCGGGACAGGGGGATCAGGTCAGCCCCAGCATTTT. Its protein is CASTGTGGSGQPQHF.

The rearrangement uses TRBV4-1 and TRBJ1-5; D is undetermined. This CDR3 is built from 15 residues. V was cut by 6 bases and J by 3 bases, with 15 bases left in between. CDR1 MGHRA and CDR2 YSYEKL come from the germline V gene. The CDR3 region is CASRNGPTNNQPQHF. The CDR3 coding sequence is TGCGCCAGCAGAAATGGCCCTACCAACAATCAGCCCCAGCATTTT.

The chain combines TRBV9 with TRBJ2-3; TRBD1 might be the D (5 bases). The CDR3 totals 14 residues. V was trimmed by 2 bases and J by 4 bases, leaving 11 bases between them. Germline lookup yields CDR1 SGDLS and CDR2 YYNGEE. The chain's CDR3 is CASSVQGISDTQYF. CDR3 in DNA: TGTGCCAGCAGCGTTCAGGGTATATCAGATACGCAGTATTTT. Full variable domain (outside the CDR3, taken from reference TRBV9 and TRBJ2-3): DSGVTQTPKHLITATGQRVTLRCSPRSGDLSVYWYQQSLDQGLQFLIQYYNGEERAKGNILERFSAQQFPDLHSELNLSSLELGDSALYFCASSVQGISDTQYFGPGTRLTVL.

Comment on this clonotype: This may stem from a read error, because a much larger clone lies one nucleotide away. The CDR3 spells CSVECTSGRQYTQYF. CDR3 sequence (DNA): TGCAGCGTTGAATGTACTAGCGGGAGACAATATACGCAGTATTTT. The chain uses TRBV29-1 and TRBJ2-3, with 11 bases lining up with TRBD2. The CDR3 is 15 residues long. With 2 bases clipped from V and 7 bases from J, the junction kept 8 bases outside the gene matches. CDR1 is SQVTM and CDR2 is ANQGSEA in the germline V gene.